What follows are 7 T cell receptor beta chains derived from one specimen sequenced in a study of blood T cell repertoires in COVID-19. Data came from immunoSEQ multiplex PCR; TCRdb stores just in-frame clones and leaves some out. The repertoire includes 150,000 to 200,000 clones, approximately 85% of them detected once, and 7.5% to 9.5% sits in the top ten. Input material: peripheral blood. The receptors originated from a woman aged 60-70 years with acute or convalescent COVID-19.

The CDR3, as DNA: TGTGCCAGCAGTCAGGAGGAGGCAAGTGAGCAGTTCTTC. Translated: CASSQEEASEQFF. This chain links TRBV6-4 with TRBJ2-1, with D possibly TRBD2 on 5 matching bases. Trimming cost V 5 bases and J 9 bases, with 14 bases left between them. There are 13 residues in the CDR3. Per germline, CDR1 MRHNA and CDR2 SNTAGT.

The V gene is TRBV5-8, the J gene TRBJ1-3; D is uncertain. This CDR3 comprises 14 residues. Germline values: CDR1 SGHTS, CDR2 YDEGEE. Between the trimmed V and J ends, which lost 0 bases and 1 base, there was a span of 5 bases. CDR3 loop: CASSLASSGNTIYF. The CDR3 DNA follows: TGTGCCAGCAGCTTGGCGTCGTCTGGAAACACCATATATTTT.

This clone was recorded only once. The chain links TRBV19 to TRBJ1-6, with 7 nucleotides matching TRBD1. This CDR3 has 13 residues. Trimming cost V 8 bases and J 7 bases; bases outside gene matches: 5. The germline V gene encodes CDR1 LNHDA and CDR2 SQIVND (reference sequence). The CDR3 bases are TGTGCCAGTCAAGGACAGGCGAATTCACCCCTCCACTTT. Translation: CASQGQANSPLHF.

The rearrangement uses TRBV19 and TRBJ2-1; 9 nucleotides line up with TRBD1. Germline CDR1 and CDR2: LNHDA and SQIVND (reference sequence). Trimming at V came to 6 bases and at J to 5 bases, leaving 5 bases not matched to a gene. This CDR3 is 14 amino acids long. The CDR3 here is CASRNRGLDNEQFF. The CDR3 region has the DNA TGTGCCAGTAGGAACAGGGGGCTTGACAATGAGCAGTTCTTC.

This clone has a single count. The V call is TRBV5-1, the J call TRBJ2-3; 7 bases are shared with TRBD2. CDR3 size: 15 residues. With V trimmed by 0 bases and J by 4 bases, 5 bases remained unmatched. From germline, CDR1 is SGHRS and CDR2 YFSETQ. The CDR3 here is CASSLVGLDPDTQYF. DNA of the CDR3: TGCGCCAGCAGCTTGGTAGGACTAGACCCAGATACGCAGTATTTT.

This chain connects TRBV7-2 to TRBJ1-2; D may be TRBD1 (6 bases). Germline lookup yields CDR1 SGHTA and CDR2 FQGNSA. The V end lost 1 base, the J end lost 4 bases, and 13 bases lay between the germline ends. CDR3 length: 15 amino acids. The CDR3 region has the DNA TGTGCCAGCAGCTTAGAGGGGGGGACGGGCTATGGCTACACCTTC. This encodes CASSLEGGTGYGYTF.

The CDR3 region is CASTIGGVGGYTF. The DNA of the CDR3 is TGTGCCAGCACGATAGGGGGGGTAGGAGGCTACACCTTC. The rearrangement uses TRBV6-5 and TRBJ1-2; tentatively, D is TRBD1 (6 bases). The germline V and J ends were trimmed by 7 bases and 8 bases, with 17 bases remaining between them. From germline, CDR1 is MNHEY and CDR2 SVGAGI. The CDR3 is made up of 13 amino acids.